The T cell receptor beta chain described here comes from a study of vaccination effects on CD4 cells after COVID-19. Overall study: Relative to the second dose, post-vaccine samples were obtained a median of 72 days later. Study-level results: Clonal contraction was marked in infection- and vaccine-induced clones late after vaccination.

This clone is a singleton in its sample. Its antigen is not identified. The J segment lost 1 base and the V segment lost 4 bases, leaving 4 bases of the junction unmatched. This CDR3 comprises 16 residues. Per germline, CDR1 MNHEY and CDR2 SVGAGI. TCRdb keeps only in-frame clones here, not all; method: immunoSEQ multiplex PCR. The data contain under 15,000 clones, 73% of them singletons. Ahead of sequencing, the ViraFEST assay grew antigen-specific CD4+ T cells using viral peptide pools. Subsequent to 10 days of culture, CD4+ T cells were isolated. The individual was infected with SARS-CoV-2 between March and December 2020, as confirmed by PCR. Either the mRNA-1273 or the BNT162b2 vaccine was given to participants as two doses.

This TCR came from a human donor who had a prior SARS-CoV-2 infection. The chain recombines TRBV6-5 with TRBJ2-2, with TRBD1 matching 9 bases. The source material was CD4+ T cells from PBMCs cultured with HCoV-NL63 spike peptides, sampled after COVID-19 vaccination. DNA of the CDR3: TGTGCCAGCAGTTCCGGGACAGGGAAGAACACCGGGGAGCTGTTTTTT. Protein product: CASSSGTGKNTGELFF.